The 32 T cell receptor beta chains listed next were all sequenced from one sample in a study of blood T cell repertoires in COVID-19. Repertoires were generated with immunoSEQ multiplex PCR, while TCRdb's copy carries only in-frame clones and drops some. The sample carries over 200,000 clones, just over 85% recorded once. Sequenced material: peripheral blood. The receptors derive from a man older than 75 with acute or convalescent COVID-19.

This chain joins TRBV2 and TRBJ2-7, with D perhaps matching TRBD1 (5 bases). The V gene's germline CDR1 is SNHLY and CDR2 FYNNEI. The germline V and J ends were trimmed by 6 bases and 0 bases, with 15 bases remaining between them. There are 15 residues in the CDR3. The CDR3 DNA follows: TGTGCCAGCAGGTTGGGCAGGGCCTTCTCCTACGAGCAGTACTTC. Its translation: CASRLGRAFSYEQYF. Looking up the rest from reference TRBV2 and TRBJ2-7 gives the full variable domain: EPEVTQTPSHQVTQMGQEVILRCVPISNHLYFYWYRQILGQKVEFLVSFYNNEISEKSEIFDDQFSVERPDGSNFTLKIRSTKLEDSAMYFCASRLGRAFSYEQYFGPGTRLTVT.

The rearrangement joins TRBV7-6 to TRBJ1-4; D is uncertain. There are 16 residues in the CDR3. CDR1 and CDR2 (germline): SGHVS, FNYEAQ. The V and J ends lost 1 base and 2 bases respectively, with 11 bases between them. The CDR3 DNA sequence: TGTGCCAGCAGCTTAGGGGCATGGGTGACTAATGAAAAACTGTTTTTT. This codes for CASSLGAWVTNEKLFF.

This chain links TRBV29-1 with TRBJ2-2; 10 bases are a match to TRBD2. Unmatched junction bases numbered 6, after V lost 5 bases and J lost 3 bases. CDR3 length: 15 amino acids. CDR1 is SQVTM, CDR2 ANQGSEA, per germline. The CDR3 DNA reads as TGCAGCGTTACGAGGACTAGCGGATACACCGGGGAGCTGTTTTTT. It is translated as CSVTRTSGYTGELFF.

V is TRBV24-1 and J is TRBJ1-2; 7 nucleotides agree with TRBD1. The germline V gene encodes CDR1 KGHDR and CDR2 SFDVKD. J lost 8 bases, V lost 7 bases, and 12 bases had no gene match. There are 14 residues in the CDR3. The CDR3 protein is CATRAGQLQGGYTF. The DNA for the CDR3 is TGTGCCACCAGGGCGGGACAGCTACAGGGGGGCTACACCTTC.

This chain links TRBV11-1 with TRBJ1-5; TRBD1 agrees at 8 bases. The J segment lost 6 bases and the V segment lost 5 bases, leaving 6 bases of the junction unmatched. Germline V gene sequence: CDR1 SGHAT, CDR2 FQDESV (reference sequence). This CDR3 has 14 residues. Here the CDR3 DNA reads TGTGCCAGCAGCCCAGGACAGGGCAGTCAGCCCCAGCATTTT. Its translation is CASSPGQGSQPQHF.

The chain recombines TRBV9 with TRBJ2-3; D is unclear. The germline V gene encodes CDR1 SGDLS and CDR2 YYNGEE. The CDR3 sequence is 14 residues long. V lost 0 bases to trimming and J lost 2 bases, with 7 bases between them. CDR3 amino acids: CASSVADNTDTQYF. Here the CDR3 DNA reads TGTGCCAGCAGCGTAGCTGACAACACAGATACGCAGTATTTT.

This clone was seen just once. The chain carries TRBV7-3 and TRBJ2-3, with D possibly TRBD1 on 5 matching bases. CDR1 and CDR2 from the germline V gene are SGHTA and FQGTGA. The CDR3 spans 15 residues. The V end was cut by 5 bases, the J end by 2 bases, with 14 bases between. The CDR3 is CASSRRGGDTDTQYF. The CDR3 DNA is TGTGCCAGCAGCCGAAGGGGTGGGGACACAGATACGCAGTATTTT.

The CDR3: CSVEGLAGGSAYNEQFF. The CDR3 DNA follows: TGCAGCGTTGAAGGACTAGCGGGAGGGTCAGCCTACAATGAGCAGTTCTTC. The chain employs TRBV29-1 and TRBJ2-1, with 14 bases lining up with TRBD2. The CDR3 extends over 17 amino acids. Germline V gene sequence: CDR1 SQVTM, CDR2 ANQGSEA. Trimming at V came to 1 base and at J to 2 bases, leaving 4 bases not matched to a gene.

The chain joins TRBV11-2 to TRBJ2-7, with 10 bases fitting TRBD1. The length of the CDR3 is 16 residues. J was trimmed by 0 bases and V by 1 base; bases with no gene match: 3. Germline V gives CDR1 SGHAT, CDR2 FQNNGV. In nucleotides, the CDR3 is TGTGCCAGCAGCTTAGCCGGGACAGGGGTCTCCTACGAGCAGTACTTC. Amino acids: CASSLAGTGVSYEQYF.

This chain links TRBV5-1 with TRBJ2-1, with 10 nucleotides matching TRBD1. Trimming at V came to 3 bases and at J to 10 bases, leaving 10 bases not matched to a gene. CDR3 length: 15 amino acids. Germline values: CDR1 SGHRS, CDR2 YFSETQ. DNA of the CDR3: TGCGCCAGCAGCTCCGGGACAGGGGTCCTTTCCGAGCAGTTCTTC. Amino acids: CASSSGTGVLSEQFF.

Written as DNA, the CDR3 is TGTGCCAGCAGCGTGCCCAGAACCGAAGGGGCAAGTTCTGGAAACACCATATATTTT. Protein: CASSVPRTEGASSGNTIYF. This sequence joins TRBV9 and TRBJ1-3, with D maybe TRBD1 (5 bases). This CDR3 is built from 19 residues. CDR1 SGDLS and CDR2 YYNGEE come from the germline V gene. V dropped 2 bases and J dropped 1 base, with 22 bases sitting between them. The full variable domain, completed using reference TRBV9 and TRBJ1-3, is DSGVTQTPKHLITATGQRVTLRCSPRSGDLSVYWYQQSLDQGLQFLIQYYNGEERAKGNILERFSAQQFPDLHSELNLSSLELGDSALYFCASSVPRTEGASSGNTIYFGEGSWLTVV.

CDR3 nucleotides: TGTGCCAGCAGCCAGTCGCCCGGGGGAGTAGAGACCCAGTACTTC. This translates into CASSQSPGGVETQYF. V and J are TRBV11-2 and TRBJ2-5; maybe TRBD2 (6 bases). Germline V lookup: CDR1 SGHAT, CDR2 FQNNGV. The CDR3 sequence is 15 residues long. V lost 5 bases to trimming and J lost 4 bases, with 17 bases between them.

The chain couples TRBV5-4 to TRBJ2-3; 8 bases are shared with TRBD2. Germline-derived CDR1 and CDR2 are SGHNT and YYREEE (reference sequence). V shed 4 bases and J 4 bases; nucleotides not matched to a gene: 8. The CDR3 is made up of 15 amino acids. The CDR3 DNA follows: TGTGCCAGCAGCCCTCAGACGGGAGGGGCAGATACGCAGTATTTT. Translating gives CASSPQTGGADTQYF. The full variable domain, its missing parts supplied by reference TRBV5-4 and TRBJ2-3, is ETGVTQSPTHLIKTRGQQVTLRCSSQSGHNTVSWYQQALGQGPQFIFQYYREEENGRGNFPPRFSGLQFPNYSSELNVNALELDDSALYLCASSPQTGGADTQYFGPGTRLTVL.

The chain combines TRBV19 with TRBJ1-2, with D hard to call. The CDR3 loop spans 13 amino acids. The V gene lost 3 bases and the J gene lost 7 bases, with 12 bases spanning the gap. In germline, CDR1 is LNHDA, CDR2 SQIVND (reference sequence). CDR3 DNA sequence: TGTGCCAGTAGTATTGGTGCTGCGGGTGGCTACACCTTC. Translation: CASSIGAAGGYTF.

The chain joins TRBV18 to TRBJ1-2, with no clear D. CDR3 size: 12 residues. V lost 3 bases to trimming and J lost 2 bases, with 4 bases between them. Germline V gives CDR1 KGHSH, CDR2 LQKENI. The CDR3 DNA reads as TGTGCCAGCTCACCTCCAAACTATGGCTACACCTTC. This gives the protein CASSPPNYGYTF.

The CDR3 bases are TGTGCCAGCAGCTTAGTCCGGGGATCAACTAATGAAAAACTGTTTTTT. Its protein is CASSLVRGSTNEKLFF. The chain carries TRBV7-2 and TRBJ1-4; D is ambiguous. With 1 base removed from V and 0 bases from J, the gap between germline ends came to 9 bases. CDR3 length: 16 amino acids. In germline, CDR1 is SGHTA, CDR2 FQGNSA.

The chain employs TRBV2 and TRBJ2-7; possibly TRBD1 for D (6 bases). The length of the CDR3 is 13 residues. Germline V CDR1 and CDR2: SNHLY, FYNNEI. Trimming pared 4 bases from V and 3 bases from J, leaving 10 bases between. The CDR3 region has the DNA TGTGCCAGCAGTGTACAGGGCGTCTACGAGCAGTACTTC. Translation gives CASSVQGVYEQYF.

With regard to this clone: This sample includes further DNA sequences coding for the same CDR3. The chain recombines TRBV30 with TRBJ1-2; 7 nucleotides line up with TRBD1. The CDR3 runs 13 residues. CDR1 is GTSNPN and CDR2 is SVGIG in the germline V gene (reference sequence). V lost 3 bases to trimming and J lost 2 bases; unmatched junction nucleotides: 3. The CDR3 DNA reads TGTGCCTGGAGCCCACAGGGGAACTATGGCTACACCTTC. It translates to CAWSPQGNYGYTF.

The chain has TRBV18 and TRBJ2-3, with D hard to call. V lost 3 bases, J lost 2 bases, and 6 bases lay in between. This CDR3 comprises 13 residues. Per germline, CDR1 KGHSH and CDR2 LQKENI. The CDR3 sequence is CASSPYITDTQYF. In DNA, the CDR3 is TGTGCCAGCTCACCTTACATCACAGATACGCAGTATTTT.

The table lists this clone with a few counts. This rearrangement joins TRBV7-3 to TRBJ2-2; 10 positions agree with TRBD2. Germline V gene lookup returns CDR1 SGHTA and CDR2 FQGTGA. V shed 3 bases, J shed 5 bases, and the junction held 3 bases outside the gene matches. The CDR3 spans 15 residues. The CDR3 DNA sequence: TGTGCCAGCAGCTTCCTAGCGGGAGCGACCGGGGAGCTGTTTTTT. This codes for CASSFLAGATGELFF.

V usage is TRBV29-1 and J usage is TRBJ2-2, with TRBD1 identical over 10 bases. Germline values: CDR1 SQVTM, CDR2 ANQGSEA. The V and J ends lost 6 bases and 8 bases, in that order; junction bases with no gene match: 15. The CDR3 spans 16 residues. The CDR3 protein is CSVGPGTGAPGGELFF. Written as DNA, the CDR3 is TGCAGCGTCGGTCCGGGGACAGGGGCCCCGGGGGGGGAGCTGTTTTTT.

On this clone itself: Other DNA sequences from this sample encode an identical CDR3 as well. This sequence joins TRBV6-5 and TRBJ2-4; D is perhaps TRBD1 (6 bases). CDR3 length: 12 residues. V was clipped by 6 bases and J by 4 bases, with 7 bases between them. The germline CDR1 and CDR2 sequences are MNHEY and SVGAGI. In nucleotides, the CDR3 is TGTGCCAGCAGAACAGGGAAAAACATTCAGTACTTC. Amino acid sequence: CASRTGKNIQYF.

The chain combines TRBV11-2 with TRBJ2-7; 8 bases agree with TRBD1. The CDR3 covers 17 residues. Trimming at V came to 5 bases and at J to 1 base, leaving 13 bases not matched to a gene. Germline V CDR1 and CDR2: SGHAT, FQNNGV. CDR3 loop: CASSLPYRTGSSYEQYF. CDR3 DNA: TGTGCCAGCAGCCTGCCATATCGGACAGGGTCGTCCTACGAGCAGTACTTC.

The genes are TRBV9 and TRBJ1-3; unclear D gene. Per germline, CDR1 SGDLS and CDR2 YYNGEE. V gave up 3 bases and J gave up 0 bases, with 10 bases separating them. The CDR3 extends over 15 amino acids. As DNA, the CDR3 is TGTGCCAGCAGCGCCCTCGGGTACTCTGGAAACACCATATATTTT. Translating it yields CASSALGYSGNTIYF.

This clone was observed a single time. The rearrangement joins TRBV11-2 to TRBJ1-6, with D unclear. Germline CDR1 reads SGHAT; CDR2 reads FQNNGV. Trimming took off 5 bases at V and 9 bases at J, with 11 bases between the two ends. This CDR3 has 13 residues. The CDR3 protein is CASSGPPPSPLHF. As DNA, the CDR3 is TGTGCCAGCAGCGGCCCCCCCCCTTCACCCCTCCACTTT.

The V gene is TRBV19, the J gene TRBJ2-7; 9 bases line up with TRBD1. CDR1 is LNHDA, CDR2 SQIVND, per germline (reference sequence). V was pared by 6 bases and J by 7 bases, with 7 bases of the junction left unmatched. This CDR3 has 13 residues. The CDR3 nucleotides read TGTGCCAGTAGCCTACAGGGGGCCCGGGAGCAGTACGTC. Its translation is CASSLQGAREQYV.

On this clone: The sample holds other DNA sequences that translate to the same CDR3. The chain couples TRBV11-2 to TRBJ2-3; TRBD1 matches 9 bases. V was clipped by 5 bases and J by 3 bases; unmatched bases: 3. The CDR3 loop spans 14 amino acids. Germline V lookup: CDR1 SGHAT, CDR2 FQNNGV. The CDR3 spells CASSLDRGTDTQYF. In DNA form, the CDR3 reads TGTGCCAGCAGCCTGGACAGGGGTACAGATACGCAGTATTTT.

V and J are TRBV7-2 and TRBJ2-6, with TRBD1 matching over 7 bases. With V trimmed by 0 bases and J by 2 bases, 4 bases remained unmatched. The CDR3 spans 17 residues. The V gene's germline CDR1 is SGHTA and CDR2 FQGNSA. The CDR3 reads CASSLAITGAGANVLTF. The CDR3 DNA follows: TGTGCCAGCAGCTTAGCTATCACAGGGGCTGGGGCCAACGTCCTGACTTTC.

The chain recombines TRBV9 with TRBJ2-1; TRBD2 matches 7 bases. J was trimmed by 8 bases and V by 0 bases; bases with no gene match: 11. CDR3 length equals 16 residues. Germline assignment: CDR1 SGDLS and CDR2 YYNGEE. The CDR3 loop is CASSVVGSGSIYEQFF. The CDR3 coding sequence is TGTGCCAGCAGCGTAGTGGGTAGCGGGTCCATCTATGAGCAGTTCTTC.

The rearrangement uses TRBV19 and TRBJ2-1; 13 bases match TRBD2. The CDR3 is made up of 14 amino acids. Germline CDR1 and CDR2: LNHDA and SQIVND (reference sequence). J lost 11 bases, V lost 7 bases, and 8 bases had no gene match. CDR3 nucleotides: TGTGCCAGTACCCTTTACGGGACTAGCGGGAAGCAGTTCTTC. It specifies CASTLYGTSGKQFF.

This clone has only a few counts. The V and J genes are TRBV6-2 or TRBV6-3 and TRBJ1-1, with D maybe TRBD1 (6 bases). Germline CDR1 MNHEY, CDR2 SVGEGT. Deletions cut 7 bases from V and 0 bases from J, with 15 bases between. The CDR3 contains 15 residues. CDR3 protein: CASTPGGGLNTEAFF. The CDR3, as DNA: TGTGCCAGCACCCCTGGGGGCGGATTGAACACTGAAGCTTTCTTT.

CDR3 sequence (DNA): TGTGCCAGCTCACTCGGGACTAGCGGGTCTGAGTCAGATACGCAGTATTTT. Amino acid sequence: CASSLGTSGSESDTQYF. The chain links TRBV18 to TRBJ2-3, with TRBD2 matching over 12 bases. The V gene end was trimmed by 4 bases and the J gene end by 4 bases; junction bases not matched to a gene: 9. Looked up from germline, CDR1 is KGHSH and CDR2 is LQKENI. This CDR3 comprises 17 residues.